Sequencing of this TCR beta chain was carried out in a study of blood T cells in healthy people across ages. Study details: Capture via template switching afforded approximately one barcoded beta molecule per two T cells.

Next came a second PCR, run for about 6 to 11 cycles, which used a sample-barcoded 5' primer along with a J-beta primer mix. Each CDR3 protein is one row after TCRdb ran MiXCR on the 5' RACE reads. The sample has more than 650,000 distinct CDR3 sequences; roughly 20% are singletons. Germline assignment: CDR1 DFQATT and CDR2 SNEGSKA (reference sequence). Trimming took 1 base from V and 4 from J, leaving 11 bases between them. The CDR3 contains 14 residues. This clonotype turned up a few times. With each sample, at least 6 micrograms of total RNA were extracted. The V call is TRBV20-1, the J call TRBJ2-1; a possible D gene is TRBD2 (6 bases). Sequenced: blood. This sequence originates from a man in his 70s in good health. CDR3 nucleotide sequence: TGCAGTGCTAGAGTACTAGCAGCTTACAATGAGCAGTTCTTC. Translating gives CSARVLAAYNEQFF.